These 26 T cell receptor beta chains were sequenced from one sample in a study of T cell clonality in common variable immunodeficiency. Findings and caveats of the study: In common variable immunodeficiency, TCR beta chains reportedly carried fewer deletions and N-nucleotide insertions.

The protocol was immunoSEQ multiplex PCR, while the TCRdb copy is restricted to in-frame clones and leaves out a portion. This sample carries under 20,000 clones, none of them present only once. Antigens of these TCRs are unknown. The sequenced material came from peripheral blood mononuclear cells. The origin of the receptors is a human donor with common variable immunodeficiency.

This clone has a count of ten or more. The missing CDR3 end, 3 residues past where the read stops, is filled in from the germline J gene. This chain joins TRBV7-2 and TRBJ2-7; 11 bases are a match to TRBD1. Losses at the gene ends were 0 bases for V and 5 bases for J; bases not matched to a gene: 3. Germline V lookup: CDR1 SGHTA, CDR2 FQGNSA. CDR3 length equals 15 residues. CDR3 DNA (partial): TGTGCCAGCAGCTTAGCCGGGACAGGGGGACACGAG. This encodes CASSLAGTGGHE. The whole CDR3 sequence is CASSLAGTGGHEQYF.

Only a few counts were recorded for this clone. The read terminates 3 residues ahead of where the CDR3 ends, so the germline J gene completes it. This chain links TRBV6-1 with TRBJ2-5, with D possibly being TRBD1 (6 bases). Germline V gives CDR1 MNHNS, CDR2 SASEGT. Trimming removed 0 bases from V and 2 bases from J, with 13 bases in between. The CDR3 length is 16 residues. This chain's CDR3 is CASSEALGRGQETQYF. CDR3 DNA, as far as it was read: TGTGCCAGCAGTGAAGCGCTTGGTAGGGGGCAAGAGACC.

In this sample, this clone turned up many times. With the read ending 3 residues before the CDR3 end, the germline J gene is used to fill in that end. The chain is built from TRBV20-1 and TRBJ2-1; D is unclear. Trimming removed 4 bases at V and 7 bases at J, with 14 bases between. Germline V gives CDR1 DFQATT, CDR2 SNEGSKA (reference sequence). The CDR3 spans 13 residues. The sequenced CDR3 bases are TGCAGTGCTACCCCCCCAAACAAAAATGAG. Translating gives CSATPPNKNE. The CDR3 as a whole reads CSATPPNKNEQFF.

This clone appeared many times. From the germline J gene comes the end of the CDR3, since the read stops 3 residues before it. The chain joins TRBV5-4 to TRBJ2-7; 7 positions match TRBD2. The CDR3 consists of 14 residues. The V gene's germline CDR1 is SGHNT and CDR2 YYREEE (reference sequence). Trimming at V came to 4 bases and at J to 0 bases, leaving 4 bases not matched to a gene. CDR3 sequence reads: CASSPSGNSYEQYF. CDR3 DNA (partial): TGTGCCAGCAGCCCCAGCGGGAACTCCTACGAG.

The sample holds a few counts of this clone. The read falls 3 residues short of the CDR3 end, and the missing part is taken from the germline J gene. V is TRBV2 and J is TRBJ2-5, with a tentative D call TRBD1 (5 bases). The CDR3 has 14 amino acids. V was clipped by 2 bases and J by 4 bases, with 11 bases between them. Looked up from germline, CDR1 is SNHLY and CDR2 is FYNNEI. CDR3 in amino acids: CASSEQGVGETQYF. Incomplete CDR3 DNA: TGTGCCAGCAGTGAACAGGGTGTGGGAGAGACC. Filled out from reference TRBV2 and TRBJ2-5, the complete variable domain reads EPEVTQTPSHQVTQMGQEVILRCVPISNHLYFYWYRQILGQKVEFLVSFYNNEISEKSEIFDDQFSVERPDGSNFTLKIRSTKLEDSAMYFCASSEQGVGETQYFGPGTRLLVL.

This clone was seen repeatedly, ten times or more. Read coverage stops 3 residues before the CDR3 terminus; the germline J gene supplies the remainder. The chain recombines TRBV19 with TRBJ2-1, with TRBD2 as a possible D gene (7 bases). The V and J ends lost 5 bases and 5 bases respectively, with 16 bases between them. CDR3 length: 15 amino acids. CDR1 is LNHDA and CDR2 is SQIVND in the germline V gene (reference sequence). CDR3 bases read: TGTGCCAGTAGTCGGGGGGCCCCCCACCACAATGAG. Protein product: CASSRGAPHHNE. Given in full, the CDR3 is CASSRGAPHHNEQFF.

This clone was found a few times. The sequenced fragment ends 3 residues before the CDR3 boundary, so the rest is inferred from the germline J gene. The rearrangement links TRBV7-9 to TRBJ1-3; unclear D gene. Trimming took off 7 bases at V and 5 bases at J, with 6 bases between the two ends. Looked up from germline, CDR1 is SEHNR and CDR2 is FQNEAQ (reference sequence). The CDR3 contains 11 residues. CDR3 region: CASTYRNTIYF. The CDR3 DNA, read in part, is TGTGCCAGCACCTACCGAAACACC.

This clone was recorded many times. The sequenced fragment ends 3 residues before the CDR3 boundary, so the rest is inferred from the germline J gene. J is TRBJ1-6 and V is TRBV5-6; TRBD1 matches 8 bases. J was trimmed by 6 bases and V by 4 bases; bases with no gene match: 6. Germline-derived CDR1 and CDR2 are SGHDT and YYEEEE. The CDR3 is made up of 15 amino acids. The CDR3 DNA, read in part, is TGTGCCAGCAGCCCCTCGGACAGGGCTAATTCACCC. Encoded protein: CASSPSDRANSP. In full, the CDR3 is CASSPSDRANSPLHF.

With regard to this clone: The read ends 3 residues before the CDR3 terminus; that terminus is restored from the germline J gene. V gene TRBV5-1 combines with J gene TRBJ1-1; perhaps TRBD1 as D (5 bases). This CDR3 has 15 amino acids. V gave up 7 bases and J gave up 0 bases, with 16 bases separating them. Germline assignment: CDR1 SGHRS and CDR2 YFSETQ. The CDR3 DNA, read in part, is TGCGCCAGCGACAGAAGGTCGAGGGTGAACACTGAA. Its protein product is CASDRRSRVNTE. The complete CDR3 protein is CASDRRSRVNTEAFF. The full variable domain, with the rest looked up from reference TRBV5-1 and TRBJ1-1, is KAGVTQTPRYLIKTRGQQVTLSCSPISGHRSVSWYQQTPGQGLQFLFEYFSETQRNKGNFPGRFSGRQFSNSRSEMNVSTLELGDSALYLCASDRRSRVNTEAFFGQGTRLTVV.

Regarding this clone: The read comes to an end 3 residues before the CDR3 does, leaving the germline J gene to fill in the end. The chain has TRBV7-8 and TRBJ2-7; D may be TRBD2 (6 bases). V lost 6 bases to trimming and J lost 2 bases, with 20 bases between them. The CDR3 is 16 residues long. Germline-derived CDR1 and CDR2 are SGHVS and FQNEAQ. The CDR3 here is CASRPRGRAPPYEQYF. The DNA read from the CDR3 is TGTGCCAGCAGACCGCGGGGCAGGGCTCCCCCCTACGAG.

This clone was picked up a small number of times. The read ends 3 residues shy of where the CDR3 ends; the end is completed using the germline J gene. The chain joins TRBV2 to TRBJ2-7; possibly TRBD1 for D (6 bases). Trimming took 6 bases from V and 2 from J, leaving 11 bases between them. The CDR3 consists of 13 residues. The germline CDR1 and CDR2 sequences are SNHLY and FYNNEI. The CDR3 protein is CASSTGTPYEQYF. The covered CDR3 bases are TGTGCCAGCAGCACCGGGACACCCTACGAG.

With regard to this clone: The read halts 3 residues ahead of the CDR3 end, with the missing end drawn from the germline J gene. The chain recombines TRBV7-3 with TRBJ2-2; 10 nucleotides match TRBD1. Germline CDR1 and CDR2: SGHTA and FQGTGA. The V gene end was trimmed by 5 bases and the J gene end by 7 bases; junction bases not matched to a gene: 4. CDR3 length: 14 residues. The chain's CDR3 is CASSPRTGGGELFF. The DNA read from the CDR3 is TGTGCCAGCAGCCCTCGGACAGGGGGCGGGGAG.

This clone was counted ten times or more. The read ends 3 residues before the CDR3 terminus; that terminus is restored from the germline J gene. This chain links TRBV12-3 or TRBV12-4 with TRBJ1-1, with 8 bases identical to TRBD1. This CDR3 comprises 15 residues. V shed 3 bases, J shed 1 base, and the junction held 4 bases outside the gene matches. The chain's CDR3 is CASSFRGLENTEAFF. The CDR3 bases that were read are TGTGCCAGCAGTTTCAGGGGGCTGGAGAACACTGAA.

Worth noting for this clone: The read comes to an end 3 residues before the CDR3 does, leaving the germline J gene to fill in the end. The gene calls are TRBV7-2 and TRBJ2-7; tentatively, D is TRBD2 (6 bases). The CDR3 runs 15 residues. The V end was cut by 1 base, the J end by 3 bases, with 13 bases between. Germline CDR1 reads SGHTA; CDR2 reads FQGNSA. The CDR3 loop is CASSLGDGGLYEQYF. The DNA read from the CDR3 is TGTGCCAGCAGCTTAGGAGATGGGGGACTCTACGAG.

This clone showed up just a few times. Coverage ceases 3 residues before the CDR3 finishes, and the germline J gene fills in the end. The rearrangement joins TRBV19 to TRBJ2-6; D ambiguous. The CDR3 totals 14 residues. Per germline, CDR1 LNHDA and CDR2 SQIVND (reference sequence). Trimming left V 7 bases short and J 0 bases short, with 7 bases between. The DNA read from the CDR3 is TGTGCCAGTATTCACACCTCTGGGGCCAACGTC. It is translated as CASIHTSGANV. The full CDR3 is CASIHTSGANVLTF.

This clone was recorded at least ten times. Read sequence stops 3 residues before the CDR3 end, and the germline J gene provides the missing end. The chain carries TRBV5-1 and TRBJ1-4, with D possibly being TRBD1 (6 bases). Germline CDR1 SGHRS, CDR2 YFSETQ. CDR3 length equals 14 residues. Trimming took 4 bases from V and 5 from J, leaving 12 bases between them. The sequenced CDR3 bases are TGCGCCAGCAGCACGGACAGCATAAATGAAAAA. It codes for CASSTDSINEK. The whole CDR3 sequence reads CASSTDSINEKLFF.

The sample holds a few counts of this clone. The CDR3 DNA, read in part, is TGTGCCTGGAGTATCTCTTTTGAAAAA. This codes for CAWSISFEK. The complete CDR3 protein is CAWSISFEKLFF. The rearrangement links TRBV30 to TRBJ1-4; D gene ambiguous. With the read ending 3 residues before the CDR3 end, the germline J gene is used to fill in that end. The V gene's germline CDR1 is GTSNPN and CDR2 SVGIG (reference sequence). The length of the CDR3 is 12 residues. V gave up 2 bases and J gave up 7 bases, with 8 bases separating them.

As concerns this clone: From the germline J gene comes the end of the CDR3, since the read stops 3 residues before it. The chain employs TRBV11-3 and TRBJ2-3; D unclear. Germline-derived CDR1 and CDR2 are SGHNT and YENEEA. This CDR3 spans 14 amino acids. Trimming stripped 0 bases from V and 1 base from J, with 5 bases between. CDR3 DNA, as far as it was read: TGTGCCAGCAGCTTAGAGGCTGGCACAGATACG. Translating gives CASSLEAGTDT. The whole CDR3 reads CASSLEAGTDTQYF.

This clone was detected only a few times. Read coverage stops 3 residues before the CDR3 terminus; the germline J gene supplies the remainder. This chain uses TRBV7-6 with TRBJ2-5; D unclear. The CDR3 has 13 residues. V lost 1 base and J lost 3, with 6 bases in between. The germline V gene encodes CDR1 SGHVS and CDR2 FNYEAQ. The sequenced CDR3 bases are TGTGCCAGCAGCTTAGACTTGGAAGAGACC. It yields the protein CASSLDLEET. The CDR3, in full, reads CASSLDLEETQYF. Full variable domain (remainder filled in from reference TRBV7-6 and TRBJ2-5): GAGVSQSPRYKVTKRGQDVALRCDPISGHVSLYWYRQALGQGPEFLTYFNYEAQQDKSGLPNDRFSAERPEGSISTLTIQRTEQRDSAMYRCASSLDLEETQYFGPGTRLLVL.

As concerns this clone: From the germline J gene comes the end of the CDR3, since the read stops 3 residues before it. This rearrangement joins TRBV7-2 to TRBJ2-1, with D possibly matching TRBD2 (5 bases). Germline CDR1 and CDR2: SGHTA and FQGNSA. Trimming stripped 5 bases from V and 9 bases from J, with 17 bases between. The CDR3 is 14 amino acids. Here the CDR3 reads CASSPDSGFSEQFF. CDR3 bases read: TGTGCCAGCAGCCCGGACTCGGGGTTCAGTGAG.

To note about this clone: The read falls 3 residues short of the CDR3 end, and the missing part is taken from the germline J gene. The chain is built from TRBV6-2 or TRBV6-3 and TRBJ2-1, with TRBD2 identical over 12 bases. CDR1 and CDR2 (germline): MNHEY, SVGEGT. The trim removed 6 bases at V and 9 bases at J, leaving 9 bases unmatched. The CDR3 is 15 residues long. The sequenced CDR3 bases are TGTGCCAGCAGCCACGGCCTAGCGGGGGGGGGTGAG. It specifies CASSHGLAGGGE. The CDR3 reads in full as CASSHGLAGGGEQFF.

This clone was seen ten or more times. Read sequence stops 3 residues before the CDR3 end, and the germline J gene provides the missing end. The chain combines TRBV7-2 with TRBJ1-1; 10 bases match TRBD1. CDR3 length equals 15 residues. The germline gives CDR1 SGHTA, CDR2 FQGNSA. J was trimmed by 2 bases and V by 5 bases; bases with no gene match: 5. CDR3 in amino acids: CASSVRQGANTEAFF. The CDR3 bases that were read are TGTGCCAGCAGCGTCCGACAGGGGGCTAACACTGAA.

This clone appeared many times. CDR3: CASSPGTSGRRPGELFF. The CDR3 bases that were read are TGCGCCAGCAGCCCGGGGACTAGCGGGAGACGCCCCGGGGAG. The chain couples TRBV5-1 to TRBJ2-2; the match to TRBD2 covers 14 bases. The CDR3 end lies 3 residues beyond the end of the read and is filled in from the germline J gene. Germline CDR1 SGHRS, CDR2 YFSETQ. V lost 4 bases to trimming and J lost 6 bases; unmatched junction nucleotides: 8. The CDR3 runs 17 residues.

In this sample, this clone turned up a few times. Read sequence stops 3 residues before the CDR3 end, and the germline J gene provides the missing end. V is TRBV20-1 and J is TRBJ1-6; 7 bases align to TRBD1. Germline CDR1 and CDR2: DFQATT and SNEGSKA (reference sequence). The CDR3 loop spans 14 amino acids. J was trimmed by 7 bases and V by 5 bases; bases with no gene match: 8. The CDR3 DNA, read in part, is TGCAGTGCTTCGGGACAGCTACCCAATTCACCC. This encodes CSASGQLPNSP. The full-length CDR3 reads as CSASGQLPNSPLHF.

This clone was detected many times. The read comes to an end 3 residues before the CDR3 does, leaving the germline J gene to fill in the end. This chain joins TRBV2 and TRBJ2-5; D remains unclear. The V gene's germline CDR1 is SNHLY and CDR2 FYNNEI. The V end was cut by 7 bases, the J end by 5 bases, with 8 bases between. The CDR3 is 11 residues long. The covered CDR3 bases are TGTGCCAGCATTCAGTGGGAGACC. Translation gives CASIQWET. From start to end, the CDR3 is CASIQWETQYF.

This clone was recorded at least ten times. The DNA ends 3 residues before the CDR3 does, and the rest of the CDR3 is filled in from the germline J gene. This rearrangement joins TRBV29-1 to TRBJ2-3; a possible D gene is TRBD1 (6 bases). Trimming cost V 1 base and J 1 base, with 9 bases left between them. The CDR3 has 14 amino acids. The germline V gene has CDR1 SQVTM and CDR2 ANQGSEA. The CDR3 spells CSVEVRGGTDTQYF. The sequenced CDR3 bases are TGCAGCGTTGAAGTCAGGGGAGGCACAGATACG.